This T cell receptor (beta chain) was recovered during a study of T-cell reconstitution after alpha-beta-depleted transplantation in children. Study-wide results and caveats: Expanded graft clones, several hundred of them, were reportedly the source of alpha-beta T cells about two months after transplant.

This clonotype was recorded at least ten times. As yet, its antigen is unknown. Researchers prepared the TCRbeta library using unique molecular identifiers, the study reports. TCRdb processed the PCR reads anew with MiXCR; each CDR3 protein has one entry. The data contain 440,000 or so distinct CDR3 sequences, approximately 41% of them singletons. The J segment lost 2 bases and the V segment lost 7 bases, leaving 12 bases of the junction unmatched. Looked up from germline, CDR1 is MNHEY and CDR2 is SVGAGI. CDR3 length: 17 residues. This specimen was PBMCs, taken before TCRalphabeta/CD19-depleted stem cell transplant. The sequence derives from a girl aged 2-10 years with aplastic anemia, due to receive a stem cell transplant. The rearrangement joins TRBV6-5 to TRBJ2-7; TRBD1 agrees at 12 bases. The CDR3 loop reads CASKSTKGQGAAYEQYF. The CDR3 bases are TGTGCCAGCAAATCTACAAAGGGACAGGGGGCTGCCTACGAGCAGTACTTC.